The source of this T cell receptor beta chain is a study of T cells in Graves' hyperthyroidism and ophthalmopathy. Study observations and caveats: The authors' 13 V-J model separated ophthalmopathy from stable hyperthyroidism. Ophthalmopathy, which appeared later, was predicted by the model a median approximately six months before onset.

Individuals with ophthalmopathy presented a Clinical Activity Score of at least 3, a NOSPECS grade of at least 4 and a duration under 3 months. Exclusion criteria comprised uncontrolled infection, other autoimmune disease, pregnancy or lactation. Germline CDR1 SGHAT, CDR2 FQNNGV. Trimming stripped 6 bases from V and 9 bases from J, with 9 bases between. The CDR3 has 11 amino acids. This clonotype appeared many times. The antigen is unknown. TCR beta CDR3 sequences were amplified from RNA transcripts. An initial round of RT-PCR targeting the TCR CDR3 relied on the HTBI primer set. MiXCR, run by TCRdb on the multiplex PCR reads, gives a single entry per CDR3 protein. The sample lists around 690,000 distinct CDR3 sequences, less than 25% seen once, with over 30% in the top ten.

Sequencing was performed on blood. V usage is TRBV11-2 and J usage is TRBJ2-1, with a tentative D call TRBD2 (5 bases). The sequence came from a man aged 25 to 40 with Graves' ophthalmopathy. As DNA, the CDR3 is TGTGCCAGCAGGGGGAGCGTTGAGCAGTTCTTC. Translating gives CASRGSVEQFF.